Presented here are 23 T cell receptor beta chains from one specimen sequenced in a study of T cell clonality in common variable immunodeficiency. Their cognate antigens are unknown. Points from the study as a whole: In common variable immunodeficiency, TCR beta chains reportedly carried fewer deletions and N-nucleotide insertions.

The method was immunoSEQ multiplex PCR; TCRdb's version includes in-frame clones alone and lacks a portion of them. The clone table shows roughly 16,000 clones, with the ten largest holding roughly 4.9%. The sequenced sample was peripheral blood mononuclear cells. Receptor source: a human donor with common variable immunodeficiency.

A note on this clone: The CDR3 end lies 3 residues beyond the end of the read and is filled in from the germline J gene. This chain connects TRBV20-1 to TRBJ1-5, with D unclear. The V end was cut by 4 bases, the J end by 4 bases, with 14 bases between. The germline V gene encodes CDR1 DFQATT and CDR2 SNEGSKA (reference sequence). The CDR3 loop spans 14 amino acids. The CDR3 sequence: CSAKVAGPNQPQHF. The CDR3 DNA, read in part, is TGCAGTGCTAAGGTGGCAGGTCCTAATCAGCCC.

With regard to this clone: The CDR3 end lies 3 residues beyond the end of the read and is filled in from the germline J gene. The V call is TRBV7-9, the J call TRBJ2-7, with 7 bases that match TRBD1. Germline V gene sequence: CDR1 SEHNR, CDR2 FQNEAQ (reference sequence). J was trimmed by 4 bases and V by 7 bases; bases with no gene match: 10. The length of the CDR3 is 14 residues. The CDR3: CASKNRDRRYEQYF. The DNA read from the CDR3 is TGTGCCAGCAAAAACAGGGACAGAAGATACGAG.

Turning to this clone: The CDR3 end is not reached by the read, which stops 3 residues before it; the germline J gene fills it in. The chain employs TRBV30 and TRBJ1-3; D is ambiguous. The germline gives CDR1 GTSNPN, CDR2 SVGIG (reference sequence). The V and J ends lost 2 bases and 4 bases respectively, with 6 bases between them. The CDR3 is made up of 12 amino acids. The sequenced CDR3 bases are TGTGCCTGGAGTATTCAGGGAAACACC. Protein: CAWSIQGNT. In full, the CDR3 is CAWSIQGNTIYF.

As concerns this clone: With the read ending 3 residues before the CDR3 end, the germline J gene is used to fill in that end. The rearrangement joins TRBV7-6 to TRBJ2-1; D is perhaps TRBD1 (6 bases). Trimming cost V 1 base and J 6 bases, with 22 bases left between them. Germline values: CDR1 SGHVS, CDR2 FNYEAQ. The CDR3 length is 18 residues. CDR3: CASSLEGAGALAGNEQFF. CDR3 bases read: TGTGCCAGCAGCTTAGAAGGTGCAGGGGCCCTCGCGGGCAATGAG. Based on the CDR3 plus reference TRBV7-6 and TRBJ2-1, the full variable domain is GAGVSQSPRYKVTKRGQDVALRCDPISGHVSLYWYRQALGQGPEFLTYFNYEAQQDKSGLPNDRFSAERPEGSISTLTIQRTEQRDSAMYRCASSLEGAGALAGNEQFFGPGTRLTVL.

Note on this clone: The read ends 3 residues before the CDR3 terminus; that terminus is restored from the germline J gene. This chain uses TRBV2 with TRBJ1-5; D is perhaps TRBD1 (5 bases). The CDR3 consists of 15 residues. Germline V gene data show CDR1 as SNHLY and CDR2 as FYNNEI. With 8 bases removed from V and 0 bases from J, the gap between germline ends came to 14 bases. This chain's CDR3 is CASQQPGDSNQPQHF. CDR3 DNA, as far as it was read: TGTGCCAGCCAACAGCCGGGGGATAGCAATCAGCCC.

By frequency, this clone is medium-sized. The read falls 3 residues short of the CDR3 end, and the missing part is taken from the germline J gene. The V call is TRBV18, the J call TRBJ2-5, with D tentatively TRBD1 (5 bases). Germline CDR1 is KGHSH and CDR2 is LQKENI. The V end was cut by 4 bases, the J end by 2 bases, with 8 bases between. The CDR3 spans 13 residues. CDR3 DNA, as far as it was read: TGTGCCAGCTCACGAGACAGTCAAGAGACC. Protein: CASSRDSQET. The full CDR3 is CASSRDSQETQYF.

Regarding this clone: Read data end 3 residues before the CDR3 end; the end is taken from the germline J gene. The rearrangement joins TRBV7-9 to TRBJ1-1; 9 nucleotides agree with TRBD1. CDR3 length: 14 amino acids. Germline CDR1 reads SEHNR; CDR2 reads FQNEAQ (reference sequence). J was trimmed by 6 bases and V by 4 bases; bases with no gene match: 6. Here the CDR3 reads CASSWGQGLAEAFF. The CDR3 DNA, read in part, is TGTGCCAGCAGCTGGGGACAGGGCCTCGCTGAA.

Regarding this clone: The read gets to within 3 residues of the CDR3 end, and the germline J gene fills in the rest. The rearrangement links TRBV6-2 or TRBV6-3 to TRBJ2-1; 15 bases are a match to TRBD2. The length of the CDR3 is 16 residues. The germline V gene has CDR1 MNHEY and CDR2 SVGEGT. J lost 6 bases, V lost 4 bases, and 4 bases had no gene match. CDR3 bases read: TGTGCCAGCAGTTGGGGGACTAGCGGGAGGCCCAATGAG. This encodes CASSWGTSGRPNE. The CDR3 in full is CASSWGTSGRPNEQFF.

Notes on this clone: Read sequence stops 3 residues before the CDR3 end, and the germline J gene provides the missing end. The chain combines TRBV29-1 with TRBJ1-2; D is ambiguous. The CDR3 is made up of 12 amino acids. The germline gives CDR1 SQVTM, CDR2 ANQGSEA. Trimming pared 4 bases from V and 3 bases from J, leaving 9 bases between. The CDR3 bases that were read are TGCAGCGTTGGACACGGGGACTATGGC. Amino acid sequence: CSVGHGDYG. The full CDR3 sequence reads CSVGHGDYGYTF.

About this clone itself: With the read ending 3 residues before the CDR3 end, the germline J gene is used to fill in that end. The V and J genes are TRBV20-1 and TRBJ1-2, with TRBD1 identical over 8 bases. Germline CDR1 is DFQATT and CDR2 is SNEGSKA (reference sequence). This CDR3 is 16 amino acids long. V lost 4 bases to trimming and J lost 5 bases; unmatched junction nucleotides: 15. The sequenced part of the CDR3 DNA is TGCAGTGCTACCTCCCAACTGGACAGGGTTGGGTATGGC. Its translation is CSATSQLDRVGYG. The complete CDR3 reads CSATSQLDRVGYGYTF.

For this clone: The DNA ends 3 residues before the CDR3 does, and the rest of the CDR3 is filled in from the germline J gene. This chain links TRBV19 with TRBJ2-7, with 7 bases fitting TRBD1. The CDR3 runs to 14 residues. Germline trimming cut 6 bases from V and 2 bases from J; bases unmatched to any gene: 7. Germline-derived CDR1 and CDR2 are LNHDA and SQIVND (reference sequence). The CDR3 DNA, read in part, is TGTGCCAGTAGCGACAGGGACCGAACCTACGAG. Translation: CASSDRDRTYE. The CDR3, in full, reads CASSDRDRTYEQYF.

About this clone: The CDR3 is cut off 3 residues early in the read; its end comes from the germline J gene. The chain recombines TRBV7-9 with TRBJ2-7, with TRBD1 identical over 8 bases. The CDR3 runs 13 residues. J gave up 1 base and V 5 bases, and 1 base lay outside the gene matches. Germline-derived CDR1 and CDR2 are SEHNR and FQNEAQ (reference sequence). This chain's CDR3 is CASSRTGSYEQYF. Incomplete CDR3 DNA: TGTGCCAGCAGCAGGACAGGGTCCTACGAG.

On this clone: The missing CDR3 end, 3 residues past where the read stops, is filled in from the germline J gene. This sequence joins TRBV7-2 and TRBJ2-7, with a possible D match to TRBD1 (5 bases). The CDR3 has 14 amino acids. Germline CDR1 and CDR2: SGHTA and FQGNSA. The germline V and J ends were trimmed by 1 base and 3 bases, with 10 bases remaining between them. The CDR3 sequence: CASSLEAGYYEQYF. The covered CDR3 bases are TGTGCCAGCAGCTTAGAGGCAGGGTACTACGAG.

As concerns this clone: Coverage ceases 3 residues before the CDR3 finishes, and the germline J gene fills in the end. This chain links TRBV12-3 or TRBV12-4 with TRBJ2-1; 10 bases agree with TRBD2. V shed 4 bases and J 4 bases; nucleotides not matched to a gene: 1. The CDR3 extends over 14 amino acids. This chain's CDR3 is CASSWTSGYNEQFF. CDR3 DNA (partial): TGTGCCAGCAGTTGGACTAGCGGTTACAATGAG.

On this clone itself: The CDR3 end lies 3 residues beyond the end of the read and is filled in from the germline J gene. The V gene is TRBV19, the J gene TRBJ1-5, with D unclear. Germline CDR1 is LNHDA and CDR2 is SQIVND (reference sequence). The CDR3 length is 13 residues. V shed 11 bases and J shed 4 bases, with 15 bases lying between them. The covered CDR3 bases are TGTGCCTTAGCGAGACGTGTGAATCAGCCC. Translating gives CALARRVNQP. The whole CDR3 is CALARRVNQPQHF.

Turning to this clone: The sequence runs out 3 residues before the end of the CDR3; the remainder is reconstructed from the germline J gene. The rearrangement uses TRBV12-3 or TRBV12-4 and TRBJ2-3; TRBD2 is a possible D gene (6 bases). Trimming removed 4 bases at V and 0 bases at J, with 17 bases between. The CDR3 runs to 17 residues. CDR3 DNA, as far as it was read: TGTGCCAGCAGTTGGAATAGCGGAAGCCCTAGCACAGATACG. Protein sequence: CASSWNSGSPSTDT. The complete CDR3 protein is CASSWNSGSPSTDTQYF.

A word on this clone: Coverage ceases 3 residues before the CDR3 finishes, and the germline J gene fills in the end. This rearrangement joins TRBV5-6 to TRBJ2-7; 7 nucleotides match TRBD2. Germline values: CDR1 SGHDT, CDR2 YYEEEE. This CDR3 has 15 residues. V gave up 4 bases and J gave up 0 bases; unmatched junction bases: 7. CDR3 DNA (partial): TGTGCCAGCAGCGGTCTGGGGGGGAGCTCCTACGAG. Translating it yields CASSGLGGSSYE. The full CDR3 reads CASSGLGGSSYEQYF.

Points on this clone: The read is 3 residues too short to cover the CDR3 end, so that end is filled in from the germline J gene. The chain links TRBV14 to TRBJ2-7, with 12 bases fitting TRBD1. This CDR3 spans 15 amino acids. Germline CDR1 SGHDN, CDR2 FVKESK. Trimming took 0 bases from V and 4 from J; bases not matched to a gene: 1. The CDR3 is CASSQEGQGAYEQYF. Incomplete CDR3 DNA: TGTGCCAGCAGCCAAGAGGGACAGGGGGCTTACGAG.

This clone is labeled medium-sized (0.01 to 0.1%) based on frequency. The read falls 3 residues short of the CDR3 end, and the missing part is taken from the germline J gene. The chain recombines TRBV6-2 or TRBV6-3 with TRBJ2-1; 10 positions match TRBD1. Losses at the gene ends were 6 bases for V and 4 bases for J; bases not matched to a gene: 9. The CDR3 spans 16 residues. Germline values: CDR1 MNHEY, CDR2 SVGEGT. CDR3 sequence reads: CASSKNPGQGYNEQFF. The CDR3 DNA, read in part, is TGTGCCAGCAGCAAGAACCCGGGACAGGGGTACAATGAG.

Notes on this clone: The read finishes 3 residues shy of the CDR3 end, and the germline J gene is used to complete it. The chain recombines TRBV19 with TRBJ2-5; tentative D call: TRBD1 (5 bases). From germline, CDR1 is LNHDA and CDR2 SQIVND (reference sequence). Deletions cut 10 bases from V and 4 bases from J, with 19 bases between. The CDR3 is made up of 14 amino acids. The chain's CDR3 is CATSISGTGETQYF. CDR3 DNA, as far as it was read: TGTGCCACCTCCATATCGGGTACAGGAGAGACC.

With regard to this clone: The read is 3 residues too short to cover the CDR3 end, so that end is filled in from the germline J gene. The rearrangement uses TRBV7-3 and TRBJ2-2, with 13 bases aligning to TRBD2. The length of the CDR3 is 17 residues. V was pared by 5 bases and J by 6 bases, with 9 bases of the junction left unmatched. The germline V gene encodes CDR1 SGHTA and CDR2 FQGTGA. CDR3 loop: CASSKGLAGSYAGELFF. The CDR3 bases that were read are TGTGCCAGCAGCAAGGGACTAGCGGGATCTTACGCCGGGGAG.

This clone ranks as medium-sized in terms of frequency. The read finishes 3 residues shy of the CDR3 end, and the germline J gene is used to complete it. The genes are TRBV4-2 and TRBJ2-2, with 16 positions matching TRBD2. This CDR3 is 19 amino acids long. CDR1 is LGHNA and CDR2 is YNFKEQ in the germline V gene. The trim removed 4 bases at V and 5 bases at J, leaving 10 bases unmatched. CDR3 DNA (partial): TGTGCCAGCAGCCGCTCCGGGACTAGCGGGAGGGCCGGAACCGGGGAG. Translation gives CASSRSGTSGRAGTGE. The whole CDR3 protein is CASSRSGTSGRAGTGELFF.

Its frequency marks this clone as medium-sized. The read gets to within 3 residues of the CDR3 end, and the germline J gene fills in the rest. The chain has TRBV7-2 and TRBJ1-1; maybe TRBD1 (5 bases). V was pared by 1 base and J by 4 bases, with 7 bases between. Germline values: CDR1 SGHTA, CDR2 FQGNSA. The CDR3 runs 13 residues. The covered CDR3 bases are TGTGCCAGCAGCTTAGGGGGGGGCACTGAA. Amino acids: CASSLGGGTE. The whole CDR3 protein reads CASSLGGGTEAFF.